This passage covers 20 T cell receptor beta chains from one sample sequenced in a study of blood T cell repertoires in COVID-19. Clones were read by immunoSEQ multiplex PCR, and TCRdb kept only the in-frame ones, dropping some. This table holds 95,000 to 110,000 clones, around 90% found once. The sequencing input was peripheral blood. These receptors all stem from a woman of 80 years or more in a cohort sampled during active COVID-19.

The chain joins TRBV5-1 to TRBJ2-3; 8 nucleotides match TRBD2. CDR3 size: 17 residues. V was clipped by 1 base and J by 7 bases; unmatched bases: 14. Germline V gives CDR1 SGHRS, CDR2 YFSETQ. CDR3 loop: CASSLTPLAGALNTQYF. The CDR3 nucleotides are TGCGCCAGCAGCTTGACACCTCTAGCGGGTGCGTTGAATACGCAGTATTTT.

In nucleotides, the CDR3 is TGTGCCAGTTCCCGGGAGCCTACCTACGAGCAGTACTTC. Protein sequence: CASSREPTYEQYF. This chain uses TRBV19 with TRBJ2-7; a weak D match, TRBD2 (6 bases). Trimming shortened V by 8 bases and J by 2 bases, and 13 bases separated the two germline ends. The CDR3 has 13 residues. CDR1 and CDR2 from the germline V gene are LNHDA and SQIVND (reference sequence).

V usage is TRBV3-1 (or the pseudogene TRBV3-2) and J usage is TRBJ2-1; no reliable D call. The V end lost 0 bases, the J end lost 5 bases, and 17 bases lay between the germline ends. Per germline, CDR1 LGHDT and CDR2 YNNKEL (reference sequence). CDR3 length: 17 residues. For the CDR3, the DNA is TGTGCCAGCAGCCAAGACGCGCTCGTAGTTTCAAACAATGAGCAGTTCTTC. Encoded protein: CASSQDALVVSNNEQFF.

The gene calls are TRBV19 and TRBJ2-7, with 15 bases lining up with TRBD2. The CDR3 covers 16 residues. After removal of 0 bases from V and 4 bases from J, the junction contained 1 base not matched to a gene. Germline assignment: CDR1 LNHDA and CDR2 SQIVND (reference sequence). The CDR3 nucleotides read TGTGCCAGTAGTATAGACGGGACTAGCGGGAGGTACGAGCAGTACTTC. The encoded protein is CASSIDGTSGRYEQYF.

The chain carries TRBV19 and TRBJ1-5; 7 nucleotides match TRBD1. Unmatched junction bases numbered 8, after V lost 2 bases and J lost 1 base. CDR3 length: 17 residues. In germline, CDR1 is LNHDA, CDR2 SQIVND (reference sequence). The CDR3 is CASSIKAGGLSNQPQHF. The DNA for the CDR3 is TGTGCCAGTAGTATAAAGGCAGGGGGGTTAAGCAATCAGCCCCAGCATTTT. Complete variable domain (other parts from reference TRBV19 and TRBJ1-5): DGGITQSPKYLFRKEGQNVTLSCEQNLNHDAMYWYRQDPGQGLRLIYYSQIVNDFQKGDIAEGYSVSREKKESFPLTVTSAQKNPTAFYLCASSIKAGGLSNQPQHFGDGTRLSIL.

V is TRBV28 and J is TRBJ1-4, with TRBD1 as a possible D gene (5 bases). CDR3 length: 16 residues. The germline V gene encodes CDR1 MDHEN and CDR2 SYDVKM. Between the trimmed V and J ends, which lost 4 bases and 0 bases, there was a span of 12 bases. The CDR3 region is CASSSPRGATNEKLFF. CDR3 nucleotide sequence: TGTGCCAGCAGTTCCCCCCGGGGGGCAACTAATGAAAAACTGTTTTTT.

The chain employs TRBV19 and TRBJ1-5, with 7 nucleotides matching TRBD1. Germline loops: CDR1 LNHDA, CDR2 SQIVND (reference sequence). The V and J ends lost 3 bases and 6 bases, in that order; junction bases with no gene match: 5. The CDR3 spans 14 residues. CDR3: CASSMEGAVQPQHF. The DNA of the CDR3 is TGTGCCAGTAGTATGGAGGGGGCGGTTCAGCCCCAGCATTTT.

The chain recombines TRBV30 with TRBJ1-3; D ambiguous. V lost 3 bases, J lost 3 bases, and 6 bases lay in between. The germline V gene encodes CDR1 GTSNPN and CDR2 SVGIG (reference sequence). The CDR3 is 12 amino acids. The CDR3 sequence: CAWRAFGNTIYF. In nucleotides, the CDR3 is TGTGCCTGGAGGGCCTTTGGAAACACCATATATTTT.

The chain is built from TRBV3-1 (or the pseudogene TRBV3-2) and TRBJ1-2; D is unclear. Trimming pared 3 bases from V and 0 bases from J, leaving 11 bases between. CDR1 is LGHDT, CDR2 YNNKEL, per germline (reference sequence). CDR3 size: 15 residues. CDR3 sequence: CASSHLTLANYGYTF. The CDR3 DNA reads as TGTGCCAGCAGCCATTTAACCTTAGCTAACTATGGCTACACCTTC.

The chain joins TRBV18 to TRBJ2-3; the D gene is possibly TRBD1 (5 bases). V dropped 0 bases and J dropped 6 bases, with 16 bases sitting between them. The germline CDR1 and CDR2 sequences are KGHSH and LQKENI. The CDR3 totals 16 residues. In nucleotides, the CDR3 is TGTGCCAGCTCACCACCGAATCTACAGGACGCTGATACGCAGTATTTT. Translating it yields CASSPPNLQDADTQYF.

The chain employs TRBV10-3 and TRBJ2-1, with TRBD2 matching over 12 bases. This CDR3 region has 16 residues. J gave up 7 bases and V 4 bases, and 8 bases lay outside the gene matches. Germline V gene lookup returns CDR1 ENHRY and CDR2 SYGVKD. The CDR3 DNA reads as TGTGCCATCAGTGTCACCGGACTAGCGGGACGAAATGAGCAGTTCTTC. It specifies CAISVTGLAGRNEQFF.

This sequence joins TRBV5-6 and TRBJ2-3, with 12 bases matching TRBD2. The CDR3 has 15 residues. The trim removed 0 bases at V and 6 bases at J, leaving 2 bases unmatched. The germline CDR1 and CDR2 sequences are SGHDT and YYEEEE. CDR3: CASSLGLAGADTQYF. CDR3 bases: TGTGCCAGCAGCTTGGGACTAGCGGGAGCTGATACGCAGTATTTT.

This clone has just a few counts. V usage is TRBV11-2 and J usage is TRBJ1-5, with a possible D match to TRBD1 (6 bases). V lost 1 base and J 0 bases, leaving 13 bases between the germline ends. Per the germline V gene, CDR1 is SGHAT and CDR2 is FQNNGV. The CDR3 totals 17 residues. The CDR3 loop reads CASSLGSTGNSNQPQHF. The CDR3 DNA is TGTGCCAGCAGCTTAGGTTCGACAGGTAATAGCAATCAGCCCCAGCATTTT.

The chain employs TRBV18 and TRBJ2-5; D call uncertain. Trimming removed 6 bases from V and 2 bases from J, with 16 bases in between. The V gene's germline CDR1 is KGHSH and CDR2 LQKENI. The CDR3 spans 15 residues. The CDR3 coding sequence is TGTGCCAGCTCCCAGGCGTCGCCTCCACAAGAGACCCAGTACTTC. This sequence encodes CASSQASPPQETQYF.

The chain combines TRBV19 with TRBJ2-1, with TRBD1 identical over 8 bases. Trimming removed 7 bases from V and 10 bases from J; junction bases left unmatched: 15. Germline V gene data show CDR1 as LNHDA and CDR2 as SQIVND (reference sequence). CDR3 length equals 15 residues. The CDR3 protein is CASILRGRGGNEQFF. CDR3 DNA sequence: TGTGCCAGTATACTCAGGGGGCGGGGAGGCAACGAGCAGTTCTTC.

The rearrangement joins TRBV20-1 to TRBJ1-1; TRBD1 matches at 8 bases. Losses at the gene ends were 3 bases for V and 5 bases for J; bases not matched to a gene: 8. Germline V lookup: CDR1 DFQATT, CDR2 SNEGSKA (reference sequence). CDR3 length: 14 amino acids. The CDR3 here is CSASIIQGATEAFF. In nucleotides, the CDR3 is TGCAGTGCTAGTATCATTCAGGGGGCGACTGAAGCTTTCTTT.

A remark on this clone: The junction does not match germline at one end; this may be a read error. CDR3 sequence reads: CASRRSGGDYNEQFF. As DNA, the CDR3 is TGTGCCAGCAGAAGAAGCGGGGGCGACTACAATGAACAGTTCTTC. The rearrangement links TRBV7-2 to TRBJ2-1, with 8 positions matching TRBD2. CDR3 length: 15 residues. The V gene's germline CDR1 is SGHTA and CDR2 FQGNSA.

CDR3 loop: CASSFVGTGLISNQPQHF. CDR3 bases: TGTGCCAGCAGTTTTGTAGGGACAGGGCTGATTAGCAATCAGCCCCAGCATTTT. This chain joins TRBV28 and TRBJ1-5, with TRBD1 matching 9 bases. Germline CDR1 MDHEN, CDR2 SYDVKM. The J segment lost 0 bases and the V segment lost 3 bases, leaving 9 bases of the junction unmatched. There are 18 residues in the CDR3.

The rearrangement joins TRBV28 to TRBJ2-7; 7 bases are a match to TRBD1. V trimming: 7 bases; J trimming: 6 bases; junction bases outside the gene matches: 15. The CDR3 contains 15 residues. Germline V gene lookup returns CDR1 MDHEN and CDR2 SYDVKM. CDR3 nucleotide sequence: TGTGCCAGCATCACCGGGACAGTTTACGGCGGCGAGCAGTACTTC. This encodes CASITGTVYGGEQYF.

This chain links TRBV3-1 (or the pseudogene TRBV3-2) with TRBJ1-2, with 8 bases lining up with TRBD1. From germline, CDR1 is LGHDT and CDR2 YNNKEL (reference sequence). The trim removed 4 bases at V and 4 bases at J, leaving 5 bases unmatched. This CDR3 has 14 amino acids. The CDR3 region is CASSPRQGSYGYTF. CDR3 DNA: TGTGCCAGCAGCCCCCGACAGGGGAGCTATGGCTACACCTTC.